The 9 T cell receptor beta chains listed next were all sequenced from one sample in a study of cytomegalovirus exposure and HLA in healthy donors. Vbeta (60) and Jbeta (13) primers were used in the PCR. Using immunoSEQ multiplex PCR, the repertoire was profiled, and TCRdb retains in-frame clones only, with some absent. This repertoire shows approximately 160,000 clones, 76% found once; its top ten account for less than 0.9%. The sample was PBMCs. The origin of the receptors is a female donor in good health and CMV-seronegative.

This chain links TRBV5-4 with TRBJ2-7; a weak D match, TRBD2 (7 bases). Per germline, CDR1 SGHNT and CDR2 YYREEE (reference sequence). Trimming took off 3 bases at V and 12 bases at J, with 25 bases between the two ends. The CDR3 has 15 amino acids. The CDR3, as DNA: TGTGCCAGCAGCTCCGCGGGGGCCCAAGACGATTACCGGTACTTC. The encoded protein is CASSSAGAQDDYRYF.

The chain combines TRBV6-5 with TRBJ1-1; possible D gene TRBD1, 5 bases. With 6 bases removed from V and 2 bases from J, the gap between germline ends came to 13 bases. This CDR3 region has 14 residues. In germline, CDR1 is MNHEY, CDR2 SVGAGI. CDR3 protein: CASRERGTNTEAFF. CDR3 sequence (DNA): TGTGCCAGCAGGGAAAGGGGCACCAACACTGAAGCTTTCTTT.

V usage is TRBV10-3 and J usage is TRBJ2-7; 9 nucleotides match TRBD1. Per germline, CDR1 ENHRY and CDR2 SYGVKD. The CDR3 extends over 18 amino acids. The junction had 18 bases not matched to a gene; V was cut back by 3 bases and J by 6 bases. The DNA for the CDR3 is TGTGCCATCAGTGATCCTACCAAGGGGACAGGGCGATCTGGCGAGCAGTACTTC. It codes for CAISDPTKGTGRSGEQYF.

This clone was counted a few times. The chain links TRBV10-3 to TRBJ2-7; TRBD1 matches at 7 bases. Germline values: CDR1 ENHRY, CDR2 SYGVKD. The CDR3 has 12 amino acids. V gave up 6 bases and J gave up 1 base; unmatched junction bases: 0. CDR3 residues: CAIRGQSYEQYF. In DNA, the CDR3 is TGTGCCATCAGGGGACAGTCCTACGAGCAGTACTTC.

This chain links TRBV4-1 with TRBJ2-5; 7 bases match TRBD1. V trimming: 0 bases; J trimming: 5 bases; junction bases outside the gene matches: 9. This CDR3 has 16 residues. The germline V gene has CDR1 MGHRA and CDR2 YSYEKL. The chain's CDR3 is CASSQDGSDRAETQYF. The DNA of the CDR3 is TGCGCCAGCAGCCAAGATGGGTCAGACAGGGCGGAGACCCAGTACTTC.

The genes are TRBV6-6 and TRBJ2-1, with D possibly being TRBD2 (6 bases). V was pared by 6 bases and J by 2 bases, with 14 bases between. The CDR3 extends over 15 amino acids. Germline loops: CDR1 MNHNY, CDR2 SVGAGI (reference sequence). The CDR3 DNA reads as TGTGCCAGCAGGACAAGTTGGGGGGCCTACAATGAGCAGTTCTTC. Translating it yields CASRTSWGAYNEQFF.

V is TRBV19 and J is TRBJ1-2; tentatively, D is TRBD1 (5 bases). Per germline, CDR1 LNHDA and CDR2 SQIVND (reference sequence). This CDR3 spans 15 amino acids. Trimming shortened V by 3 bases and J by 2 bases, and 13 bases separated the two germline ends. The CDR3 loop reads CASSILGTINYGYTF. The CDR3 DNA is TGTGCCAGTAGTATTTTGGGGACTATAAACTATGGCTACACCTTC.

The V gene is TRBV4-2, the J gene TRBJ2-7; maybe TRBD1 (6 bases). Germline CDR1 LGHNA, CDR2 YNFKEQ. Trimming removed 4 bases from V and 3 bases from J, with 10 bases in between. This CDR3 has 13 residues. The DNA for the CDR3 is TGTGCCAGCAGCCTACCACAGGGCTACGAGCAGTACTTC. As protein: CASSLPQGYEQYF.

The chain is built from TRBV6-7 and TRBJ2-7; weak D call: TRBD1 (5 bases). TRBV6-7 is treated as an ORF (open reading frame) with a function not yet certain. Trimming pared 2 bases from V and 0 bases from J, leaving 8 bases between. The CDR3 covers 14 residues. CDR3 in amino acids: CASSYPGISYEQYF. For the CDR3, the DNA is TGTGCCAGCAGTTACCCAGGGATCTCCTACGAGCAGTACTTC.